This is a list of T cell receptor beta chains from one sample in a study of technical replicates of blood from a handful of donors. Sequencing was performed with immunoSEQ multiplex PCR; in TCRdb, only in-frame clones are kept and a portion is missing. This table holds around 61,000 clones, 97% found once. Sequencing was performed on T cells isolated from PBMCs. These receptors were taken from a human donor in good health. Both conserved end residues are part of each CDR3. D genes are given only for firm matches.

d_gene	j_gene	v_gene	CDR3aa	CDR3nt
TRBD2	TRBJ2-7	TRBV28	CASSKRGNYEQYF	TGTGCCAGCAGTAAGCGGGGGAACTACGAGCAGTACTTC
TRBD1	TRBJ1-2	TRBV4-1	CASSQFTGGANYGYTF	TGCGCCAGCAGCCAATTTACAGGGGGTGCGAACTATGGCTACACCTTC
NA	TRBJ1-1	TRBV11-3	CASSLTPLREANGEAFF	TGTGCCAGCAGCTTAACCCCACTCCGTGAGGCGAACGGTGAAGCTTTCTTT
NA	TRBJ1-1	TRBV5-1	CASSLEHIQGAFF	TGCGCCAGCAGCCTAGAGCACATTCAGGGGGCTTTCTTT
NA	TRBJ2-5	TRBV4-1	CASRKGDKVKETQYF	TGCGCCAGCAGGAAGGGGGACAAGGTAAAAGAGACCCAGTACTTC
NA	TRBJ1-6	TRBV9	CASSAGDRYNSPLHF	TGTGCCAGCAGCGCTGGCGACAGGTATAATTCACCCCTCCACTTT
TRBD2	TRBJ2-2	TRBV27	CASSSRLAGTGELFF	TGTGCCAGCAGTTCCCGACTAGCGGGAACCGGGGAGCTGTTTTTT
TRBD2	TRBJ2-5	TRBV5-4	CASSPRLAGQETQYF	TGTGCCAGCAGCCCCCGACTAGCGGGACAAGAGACCCAGTACTTC
NA	TRBJ1-1	TRBV13	CASSLSPAEAFF	TGTGCCAGCAGCTTAAGCCCCGCGGAGGCTTTCTTT
NA	TRBJ1-1	TRBV30	CAWSRSSGPDF	TGTGCCTGGAGTCGTTCTTCAGGGCCCGACTTT
TRBD2	TRBJ2-2	TRBV6-1	CAARGGSNTGELFF	TGTGCCGCCCGCGGGGGATCGAACACCGGGGAGCTGTTTTTT
TRBD1	TRBJ2-7	TRBV12-5	CASGLDRTGTDNSYEQYF	TGTGCTAGTGGTTTGGACCGGACCGGGACAGATAATTCCTACGAGCAGTACTTC
TRBD2	TRBJ2-1	TRBV28	CASNSGSTGNEQFF	TGTGCCAGCAATAGCGGGAGCACGGGAAATGAGCAGTTCTTC
NA	TRBJ2-7	TRBV6-6	CASSYGQGSYEQYF	TGTGCCAGCAGTTACGGGCAGGGATCCTACGAGCAGTACTTC
TRBD2	TRBJ2-7	TRBV4-1	CASSQMSAGGPSYEQYF	TGCGCCAGCAGCCAGATGTCAGCGGGAGGGCCGTCCTACGAGCAGTACTTC
TRBD1	TRBJ1-2	TRBV5-8	CASSPGGDRPSYGYTF	TGTGCCAGCAGCCCCGGTGGGGACAGGCCCTCCTATGGCTACACCTTC
NA	TRBJ1-1	TRBV30	CAWSEQAEAFF	TGTGCCTGGAGTGAACAGGCTGAAGCTTTCTTT
NA	TRBJ2-2	TRBV14	CASSNTNTGELFF	TGTGCCAGCAGCAATACGAACACCGGGGAGCTGTTTTTT
TRBD1	TRBJ1-2	TRBV18	CASSQGQGAYGYTF	TGTGCCAGCTCACAAGGACAGGGGGCCTATGGCTACACCTTC
TRBD2	TRBJ2-5	TRBV27	CASSLSRTSGDYPETQYF	TGTGCCAGCAGCTTATCTAGGACTAGCGGGGACTATCCAGAGACCCAGTACTTC
TRBD2	TRBJ2-3	TRBV9	CASSLTSGLGFHTDTQYF	TGTGCCAGCAGCCTTACTAGCGGGCTTGGGTTCCACACAGATACGCAGTATTTT
TRBD2	TRBJ2-1	TRBV5-1	CASSLLTSGRAGDNEQFF	TGCGCCAGCAGCTTACTGACTAGCGGGAGGGCCGGTGACAATGAGCAGTTCTTC
TRBD1	TRBJ1-4	TRBV7-2	CASSLYVTGANEKLFF	TGTGCCAGCAGCCTTTACGTGACAGGGGCTAATGAAAAACTGTTTTTT
TRBD2	TRBJ2-1	TRBV9	CASKKGGGASNEQFF	TGTGCCAGCAAGAAGGGCGGGGGGGCCTCCAATGAGCAGTTCTTC
NA	TRBJ2-4	TRBV4-1	CASSPEGVIQYF	TGCGCCAGCAGCCCCGAAGGGGTCATTCAGTACTTC
NA	TRBJ2-7	TRBV6-1	CASSEFGAGDSYEQYF	TGTGCCAGCAGTGAATTCGGGGCAGGGGACTCCTACGAGCAGTACTTC
TRBD1	TRBJ2-5	TRBV28	CASAYAGGAETQYF	TGTGCCAGTGCCTACGCAGGGGGCGCGGAGACCCAGTACTTC
TRBD2	TRBJ2-7	TRBV11-3	CASSRTSGNSYEQYF	TGTGCCAGCAGCCGGACTAGCGGGAACTCCTACGAGCAGTACTTC
TRBD1	TRBJ1-2	TRBV13	CASSSGTGDYGYTF	TGTGCCAGCAGCTCGGGGACAGGGGACTATGGCTACACCTTC